This T cell receptor beta chain originates from a study of CD8+CD57+ T cells in acquired aplastic anemia. For the study at large: CD4+ and CD8+ cells, once sorted, gave DNA averaging about 3 ug.

Germline CDR1 is SGHAT and CDR2 is FQDESV (reference sequence). Trimming stripped 2 bases from V and 0 bases from J, with 11 bases between. This CDR3 is built from 16 residues. The template for TCR beta VDJ and CDR3 sequence profiling was genomic DNA. TCRdb fed the reads into MiXCR, producing one record per CDR3 protein. The sample gives just over 40,000 distinct CDR3 sequences, 63% of which show up once; 59% is in the top ten. By flow cytometry, patients selected for sequencing had shown an expansion of CD8+CD57+ cells. Whole-study results and caveats: There were roughly 28 CD8+ CDR3 sequences that occurred in both patients and controls.

Many counts were recorded for this clonotype. Its antigen remains unknown. The receptor comes from a human donor with aplastic anemia. The sample taken for sequencing was sorted CD4+, CD8+, or CD8+CD57+ T cells (not recorded which) from PBMCs. This rearrangement joins TRBV11-1 to TRBJ1-5; D might be TRBD1 (5 bases). CDR3 in DNA: TGTGCCAGCAGCTTATCGGGCAGGGCTAGCAATCAGCCCCAGCATTTT. It translates to CASSLSGRASNQPQHF.